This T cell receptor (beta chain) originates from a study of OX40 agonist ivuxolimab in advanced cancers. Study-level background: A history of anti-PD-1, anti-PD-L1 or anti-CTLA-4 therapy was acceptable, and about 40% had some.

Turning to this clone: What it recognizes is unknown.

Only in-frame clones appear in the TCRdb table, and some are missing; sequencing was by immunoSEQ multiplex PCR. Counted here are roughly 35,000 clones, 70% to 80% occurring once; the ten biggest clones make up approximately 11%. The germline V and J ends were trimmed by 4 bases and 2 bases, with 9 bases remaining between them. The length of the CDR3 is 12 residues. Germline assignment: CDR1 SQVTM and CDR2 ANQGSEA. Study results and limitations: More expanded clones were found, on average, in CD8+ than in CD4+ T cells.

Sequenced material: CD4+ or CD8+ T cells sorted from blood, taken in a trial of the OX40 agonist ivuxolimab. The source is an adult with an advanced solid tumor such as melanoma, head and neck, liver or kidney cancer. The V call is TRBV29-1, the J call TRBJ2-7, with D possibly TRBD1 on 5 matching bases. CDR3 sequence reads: CSVAAGPYEQYF. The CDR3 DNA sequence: TGCAGCGTTGCGGCAGGGCCCTACGAGCAGTACTTC.